This T cell receptor (beta chain) was observed in a study of cytomegalovirus exposure and HLA in healthy donors. PCR used 60 Vbeta primers and 13 Jbeta primers. Using immunoSEQ multiplex PCR, the repertoire was profiled, and TCRdb retains in-frame clones only, with some absent. The table has some 91,000 clones, about 89% seen once. The specimen was PBMCs. The clonotype originates from a man aged 25 to 45 in good health and CMV-seropositive.

The CDR3 spells CASGPGQGIHEQYF. CDR3 bases: TGTGCCAGCGGACCGGGACAGGGGATCCACGAGCAGTACTTC. The chain joins TRBV6-1 to TRBJ2-7, with 10 bases that match TRBD1. CDR3 length: 14 amino acids. Germline V lookup: CDR1 MNHNS, CDR2 SASEGT. V gave up 8 bases and J gave up 5 bases; unmatched junction bases: 9.